The entry below describes one T cell receptor beta chain. No cognate antigen has been identified for it. Base-call qualities are not available, and no considerably larger clone is one nucleotide away. This specimen comes from a study of cytomegalovirus exposure and HLA in healthy donors (dated by TCRdb to about 2017). Turning to the overall study: According to an earlier analysis of a few hundred of the donors, about 179 million T cells yielded 90 million to 140 million unique TCR beta sequences and 276 Gb of sequence data. Around 300 gigabases of sequencing data and 70 million to 85 million unique TCR sequences were included in an early release covering about 620 HLA-typed donors. Of the roughly 400 genotyped donors, about 80% fell in the genetic ancestry cluster associated with self-reported Caucasian donors. The aim of the study was to test whether cataloging public T cell receptors could identify signatures of past pathogen exposure. The study used immunosequencing to profile the T cell repertoires of approximately 640 subjects and linked those repertoires to cytomegalovirus serostatus. Along with the approximately 600-subject first cohort, a separate validation cohort of around 120 different subjects was used. The study combined high-throughput TCR immunosequencing, statistical association of individual TCRs with disease status, and machine learning to predict cytomegalovirus infection status. To study patterns of TCR occurrence, a later analysis re-analyzed previously published TCR beta repertoires from 650 to 750 donors and added high-resolution HLA genotyping. Rather than drawing on any new phenotypic data, the later analysis identified candidate immune exposures from TCR beta sequences and the way those sequences occurred across donors. An earlier analysis of 500 to 650 of the donors applied high-throughput TCR beta sequencing to assess whether each TCR beta V gene segment acted as functional or pseudogenic. Donor age, sex, ethnicity and CMV serostatus were compiled alongside the repertoire data. Genome-wide SNP genotypes for about three fifths of the roughly 700 donors were used in a later genetic analysis, which treated that subset as a discovery cohort. Every discovery cohort repertoire had been produced on one sequencing platform. HLA typing covered class I and class II loci at four-digit resolution. Typing coverage varied by locus: about 629-640 donors for A, B, C, DRB1 and DQB1; about 520 for DQA1; around 610 for DPA1; approximately 490 for DPB1. Several DR-DQ haplotypes were handled as single units for association and clustering because linkage in the cohort was strong. Across approximately 400 genotyped donors of the cohort, an average of roughly 200,000 unique TCR beta nucleotide sequences per donor were sequenced, and roughly 20% of those sequences were non-productive.

Library preparation employed the immunoSEQ multiplex PCR assay. For the multiplex PCR, a mixture combining 60 forward primers for TCR Vbeta segments and 13 reverse primers for TCR Jbeta segments was used. A multiplex PCR assay on genomic DNA amplified the CDR3 region of rearranged TCR beta genes. Amplified TCR beta libraries were sequenced as 87-base-pair reads on the Illumina HiSeq System. In the authors' own workflow: Across the 670 or so repertoires, a later analysis counted some 80 million unique TCR beta chains, 9 million to 14 million of which were shared by at least two donors. Raw reads were error-corrected and collapsed into unique sequences with a nearest-neighbor algorithm that merged closely related sequences to remove PCR and sequencing errors. V, D and J gene segments were assigned by aligning CDR3 sequences to IMGT reference sequences. For a sequence to be retained, a match of at least six nucleotides to both a V gene segment and a J gene segment was required. Rearrangements were called productive when the CDR3 lacked stop codons and stayed in frame with V and J; all others were non-productive. CDR3 was defined by IMGT convention, running from the second conserved V-encoded cysteine to the conserved J-encoded phenylalanine. In an earlier analysis of around 570 of the donors, sequences lacking an unambiguous match to a single V gene segment were excluded. In an earlier analysis of several hundred of the donors, V segments were called functional above 56.7% productive rearrangements and were called segregating when the between-donor standard deviation exceeded 5%. To diagnose cytomegalovirus status from the catalog of TCR beta chain sequences, a statistical classification framework was built. V and J gene assignment, in a later analysis, came from comparing TCR nucleotide sequences with IMGT/GENE-DB human TR gene sequences. In a later analysis, CDR3 sequences and most-parsimonious VDJ recombination scenarios were assigned using the TCRdist pipeline. In a later analysis, each TCR beta chain was defined by its CDR3 amino acid sequence together with its V-gene family, and reads lacking a unique V-gene family were excluded. In a later analysis, several hundred highly shared, low-generation-probability nucleotide sequences were removed to address suspected cross-contamination and a sequencing artifact. In a later analysis, a clonal expansion index for each public chain was calculated from normalized within-repertoire ranks of inferred template counts. Generation probabilities in a later analysis came from a VDJ recombination model fitted to out-of-frame rearrangements, and those results were checked against IGoR. A later analysis scored TCR-TCR, TCR-HLA and TCR-CMV co-occurrence with hypergeometric tests, applying a repertoire-size bias correction to TCR pairs. False discovery rates were estimated in a later analysis by permuting HLA or CMV assignments 20 times. In a later analysis, co-occurring TCRs were grouped using DBSCAN, with TCRdist sequence similarity added in when clustering inside HLA-allele-positive subsets. For co-occurrence clustering, repertoires with fewer than 30,000 or more than 120,000 public chains were excluded, along with about five repertoires with anomalous nucleotide sharing. TCRdb holds this immuneACCESS table with in-frame rearrangements only. Some clones are missing; in checked studies, unresolved V genes explain under half, and the rest has no known cause. V, J and clone size reflect that table, while D and trimming were determined from the DNA. Counted in this sample were over 30,000 clones; roughly 85% of them appeared once. The ten largest clones take up more than 9.5% of the sample.

Beyond this particular receptor, the publication reports: A cluster of highly shared sequence variants was judged likely to represent a technical artifact of the sequencing pipeline. At a false discovery rate of 0.05, a later analysis linked 15,000 to 20,000 TCR beta sequences to specific HLA alleles. Cytomegalovirus status was reported to be diagnosed by the classifier with high specificity and sensitivity in both the original and validation cohorts. A later analysis reported that several top co-occurrence clusters appeared linked to parvovirus B19, influenza, CMV and Epstein-Barr virus. Sequencing depth was assumed to be roughly uniform across donors in the presence/absence analyses, though that assumption may not hold. The study listed 150 to 200 TCR beta chains as associated with cytomegalovirus. Compared with equally common non-associated chains, HLA-associated TCR beta chains in a later analysis were more clonally expanded and had lower generation probabilities. In this cohort, only TCR beta chains were sequenced, and detectable features were limited by the absence of alpha or paired-chain data. In an earlier analysis of about 550 of the donors, most TCR beta V segments were observed in productive rearrangements about 87% or about 30% of the time, broadly matching IMGT annotations. The earlier analysis of 450 to 700 of the donors excluded approximately 15 rarely observed V segments, including chromosome 9 orphons, because counts were too low. Because HLA typing was missing for some donors at each locus, association tests included only the typed subset. According to a later genetic analysis, donors in an Asian-associated ancestry cluster had fewer N-insertions in productive TCRs than the roughly 660-donor mean. A later genetic analysis associated a missense DCLRE1C variant with V-gene and J-gene trimming of TCR beta chains, and an independent cohort replicated the association. In vitro tests confirmed that a few of the cytomegalovirus-associated TCR beta chains recognize cytomegalovirus antigens. When HLA alleles, especially DR and DQ, strongly co-occurred, TCR associations were difficult to assign to individual alleles. The 87-base-pair reads could not distinguish some IMGT-functional V segments, including TRBV6-2 and TRBV6-3, so those segments were excluded. A later analysis found that TCR association rates varied across HLA loci, with DRB1 alleles showing the most associated TCRs and HLA-C alleles the fewest. While some public TCRs were present in many individuals, most TCR sequences turned up only very rarely across donors. CMV serostatus was the only immune exposure information available for the cohort. In a later analysis, most CMV-associated TCR beta chains were found to appear HLA-restricted, with HLA associations seemingly driven largely by CMV exposure. Correlated functional status among segregating V segments might be attributable to linkage disequilibrium, but an unknown experimental factor could not be ruled out. A further reported finding was that TCR beta sequences accurately predicted the HLA-A and HLA-B alleles for most subjects in the first cohort. The authors suggested that the approach could potentially be generalized to other disease states and immunological phenotypes.

The CDR3 has 15 amino acids, counting the end cysteine and phenylalanine. The sequence is cut down to CDR3 DNA, 45 bases in frame from base 1. V and J lose 1 base and 2 bases, and a span of 8 bases separates them. For CDR1 and CDR2, the germline V gene lists LGHNA and YNFKEQ. The cohort consisted of 666 healthy bone marrow donors. Cohort members were all nominally healthy when sampled, although unrecorded immune exposures were likely present. The donor was CMV seropositive and was included in the group of approximately 310 seropositive cohort members. A peripheral blood sample was provided by each donor, and peripheral blood mononuclear cells were used for TCR beta sequencing. The Qiagen DNeasy Blood Extraction Kit was used to extract genomic DNA from the blood cell samples.

The specimen sequenced was PBMCs. This receptor was taken from a middle-aged woman in good health and CMV-seropositive. The V and J segments used are TRBV4-2 and TRBJ2-2; the D gene is perhaps TRBD2, on 6 matching bases. The CDR3 reads CASSQGRANTGELFF. The DNA sequence is TGTGCCAGCAGCCAAGGGAGGGCAAACACCGGGGAGCTGTTTTTT.